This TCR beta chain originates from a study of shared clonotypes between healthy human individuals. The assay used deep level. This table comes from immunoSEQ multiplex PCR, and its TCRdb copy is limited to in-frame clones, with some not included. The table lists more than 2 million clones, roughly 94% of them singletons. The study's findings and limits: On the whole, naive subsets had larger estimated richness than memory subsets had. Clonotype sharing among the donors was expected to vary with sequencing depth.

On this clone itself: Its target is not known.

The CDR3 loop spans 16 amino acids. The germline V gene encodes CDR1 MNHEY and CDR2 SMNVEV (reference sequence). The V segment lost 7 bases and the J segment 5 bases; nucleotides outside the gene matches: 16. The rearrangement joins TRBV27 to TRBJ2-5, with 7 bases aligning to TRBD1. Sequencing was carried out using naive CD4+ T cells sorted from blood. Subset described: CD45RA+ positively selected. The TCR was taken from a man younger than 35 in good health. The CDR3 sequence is CASTTLGAGGRETQYF. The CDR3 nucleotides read TGTGCCAGCACGACCCTCGGGGCAGGGGGAAGGGAGACCCAGTACTTC.